This TCR beta chain appears in the sequencing data of a study of cytomegalovirus exposure and HLA in healthy donors. To note about this clone: Its target is unknown.

The V and J ends lost 0 bases and 2 bases, in that order; junction bases with no gene match: 2. The germline V gene encodes CDR1 SGDLS and CDR2 YYNGEE. This CDR3 comprises 15 residues. Study-wide findings and caveats: Later on, an analysis showed TCR association rates differing by HLA locus, with DRB1 the most and HLA-C the fewest.

In the PCR, 60 Vbeta and 13 Jbeta primers were used. Some clones are missing from TCRdb's copy, which holds only in-frame ones; the method was immunoSEQ multiplex PCR. The sample lists roughly 130,000 clones; 84% were seen once. The chain joins TRBV9 to TRBJ2-3, with 8 bases fitting TRBD2. This clonotype was sampled from a man in his fifties or sixties in good health and CMV-seronegative. The sequenced material came from PBMCs. The CDR3, as DNA: TGTGCCAGCAGCGTAGGAGCGGGGGTCACAGATACGCAGTATTTT. It codes for CASSVGAGVTDTQYF. The variable domain in full, with the rest retrieved from reference TRBV9 and TRBJ2-3, is DSGVTQTPKHLITATGQRVTLRCSPRSGDLSVYWYQQSLDQGLQFLIQYYNGEERAKGNILERFSAQQFPDLHSELNLSSLELGDSALYFCASSVGAGVTDTQYFGPGTRLTVL.